A single TCR beta chain is shown here with its context. This clonotype showed up just a few times. Its antigen is currently not known. Within one base of it there is no much larger clone, and no base qualities were kept. Trimming accounts for 0 bases at V and 3 bases at J, while the number of junction bases matched to no gene is 3. The CDR3 sequence holds 15 residues, the cysteine and phenylalanine included. Kept here is only the CDR3 DNA, which spans 45 bases and is read in frame from base 1. The germline V gene (reference sequence) supplies CDR1 MNHEY and CDR2 SMNVEV. Preparation of the library involved PCR. Sequencing relied on an Illumina HiSeq 2500. TCR library preparation used molecular barcoding, with unique molecular identifiers applied to normalize quantification of the TCRbeta repertoire. TCRdb reworked the public reads: Q25 trimming with fastp, MiXCR clone assembly, productive beta chains retained. When rows share a CDR3 protein, they turn into one entry using the most common DNA and genes. The sample profile shows about 400,000 distinct CDR3 sequences; around 16% of them were found once. Roughly 29% of the sample lies in the top ten.

The sample belongs to a study of T-cell reconstitution after alpha-beta-depleted transplantation in children (dated by TCRdb to between 2015 and 2016). Background on the whole study: T-cell immune reconstitution after TCRalphabeta/CD19-depleted allogeneic hematopoietic cell transplantation in children was quantitatively tracked in the study by means of TCR repertoire profiling. What the study reported, not specific to this receptor: The apparently early alphabetaT-cell count recovery about two months after transplant was reportedly dependent on only several hundred rapidly expanded clones derived from non-depleted graft cells. In some patients, high TCRbeta diversity at day 60 was attributed to recipient T cells and intrathymic progenitors that had survived conditioning. Hyperexpanded clone frequencies declined over subsequent months; after one year, T-cell counts and TCRbeta diversity were mostly attributed to newly produced T cells.

The intended sense of this specimen's treatment or condition label: allogeneic hematopoietic cell transplantation with graft depleted of TCRalphabeta T cells and CD19 B cells. Transplant recipients were children who received TCRalphabeta/CD19-depleted allogeneic hematopoietic cell grafts. The clonotype comes from a boy younger than two who had a stem cell transplant for Wiskott-Aldrich syndrome, so the T cells may come from the graft donor. The chain joins TRBV27 to TRBJ2-7; 9 of the junction bases match TRBD1. The specimen comprised PBMCs, mostly from graft donor cells, sampled 360 days after TCRalphabeta/CD19-depleted stem cell transplant. The CDR3 protein: CASSLSAGQGYEQYF. The bases are TGTGCCAGCAGTTTATCTGCGGGACAGGGCTACGAGCAGTACTTC.